These T cell receptor beta chains were read from a single sample in a study of cytomegalovirus exposure and HLA in healthy donors. Profiled with immunoSEQ multiplex PCR; TCRdb holds only in-frame clones, not every one. The sample contains 150,000 or so clones, roughly 79% of which appear only once. What was sequenced was PBMCs. All receptors come from a man aged 45-65 years in good health and CMV-seropositive. Each CDR3 is given with its conserved first and last residue. D genes are given only for firm matches. Size tells how often a clone was seen (once, few, many) or the class of an expanded clone, and some rows leave it out.

V	size	J	D	DNA	CDR3
TRBV30	NA	TRBJ1-5	NA	TGTGCCTGGAGCAAGGGGCCCAGCAATCAGCCCCAGCATTTT	CAWSKGPSNQPQHF
TRBV29-1	NA	TRBJ1-1	TRBD1	TGCAGCGTCACAGGGGGGGGGAACACTGAAGCTTTCTTT	CSVTGGGNTEAFF
TRBV18	few	TRBJ1-4	NA	TGTGCCAGCTCCCCGACAGCAACTAATGAAAAACTGTTTTTT	CASSPTATNEKLFF
TRBV2	once	TRBJ1-1	TRBD1	TGTGCCAGCAGTGATAGTGGGACAGGTACCCCTGAAGCTTTCTTT	CASSDSGTGTPEAFF
TRBV19	once	TRBJ2-3	TRBD2	TGTGCCAGTAGTATGATCCTAGCGGGGGGGACAGATACGCAGTATTTT	CASSMILAGGTDTQYF
TRBV7-9	NA	TRBJ2-5	NA	TGTGCCAGCAGCTTAGGTCCTATGGAGACCCAGTACTTC	CASSLGPMETQYF
TRBV7-6	NA	TRBJ1-1	NA	TGTGCCAGCAGCTCAGACACGAACACTGAAGCTTTCTTT	CASSSDTNTEAFF
TRBV6-1	NA	TRBJ1-3	TRBD1	TGTGCCAGCAGCGGGACAGGGGTTGGAAACACCATATATTTT	CASSGTGVGNTIYF
TRBV6-1	NA	TRBJ1-6	TRBD1	TGTGCCAGCAGTGAGTTGAGGCAGGGGGCAAATTCACCCCTCCACTTT	CASSELRQGANSPLHF
TRBV5-6	NA	TRBJ1-3	NA	TGTGCCAGCAGCCACGGAGTGGGCTCTGGAAACACCATATATTTT	CASSHGVGSGNTIYF
TRBV7-9	NA	TRBJ1-1	NA	TGTGCCAGCAGCTCGTGGAGGGCGAACACTGAAGCTTTCTTT	CASSSWRANTEAFF
TRBV28	NA	TRBJ1-1	TRBD1	TGTGCCACCAGGGGGACAGGGAACACTGAAGCTTTCTTT	CATRGTGNTEAFF
TRBV7-9	NA	TRBJ1-6	TRBD1	TGTGCCAGCAGCTTAAGTCGAGAGCGGCAGGGGGCCACTTCCCTCCACTTT	CASSLSRERQGATSLHF
TRBV7-9	few	TRBJ2-1	NA	TGTGCCAGCAGCTTAGACCGAGACTCCTACAATGAGCAGTTCTTC	CASSLDRDSYNEQFF
TRBV27	NA	TRBJ2-3	TRBD2	TGTGCCAGCAGTCCGAGGACTAGCGGGGGAGATACGCAGTATTTT	CASSPRTSGGDTQYF
TRBV5-4	NA	TRBJ1-1	NA	TGTGCCAGCAGCCCGGAAGACAGGCCCAGCACTGAAGCTTTCTTT	CASSPEDRPSTEAFF
TRBV6-5	NA	TRBJ2-1	NA	TGTGCCACCGCGGGGCCAGCAGATAAGAATGAGCAGTTCTTC	CATAGPADKNEQFF
TRBV4-1	few	TRBJ2-1	TRBD2	TGCGCCAGCAGCCAGGAAGGGACTAGCGGGGAGGTCTTC	CASSQEGTSGEVF
TRBV5-1	once	TRBJ2-5	NA	TGCGCCAGCAGCCCCCTGGGGCGGGGAGGAGAAGAGACCCAGTACTTC	CASSPLGRGGEETQYF
TRBV7-2	NA	TRBJ1-5	NA	TGTGCCAGCAGCTTAGGACAGTTCAATCAGCCCCAGCATTTT	CASSLGQFNQPQHF
TRBV5-1	NA	TRBJ2-5	NA	TGCGCCAGCAGCCGGAATTCGGCAGGGATGAAGACCCAGTACTTC	CASSRNSAGMKTQYF
TRBV19	NA	TRBJ1-1	TRBD1	TGTGCCAGTAGTATAGAAACAGGGGTTATTGAAGCTTTCTTT	CASSIETGVIEAFF
TRBV7-2	NA	TRBJ2-2	TRBD2	TGTGCCAGCAGCTTCCGTGGGACTAGCGACCGCGGGGAGCTGTTTTTT	CASSFRGTSDRGELFF
TRBV10-2	NA	TRBJ1-2	TRBD1	TGCGCCACCGGTATACAGGGGGCAAGATATGGCTACACCTTC	CATGIQGARYGYTF
TRBV2	NA	TRBJ1-1	NA	TGTGCCAGCACCCGGAGGTCGGGACAACTGAACACTGAAGCTTTCTTT	CASTRRSGQLNTEAFF
TRBV28	once	TRBJ1-1	NA	TGTGCCAGCAGTTTAAAATATTTGGGGATAACCGTGGGGGGGCCCTTGAACACTGAAGCTTTCTTT	CASSLKYLGITVGGPLNTEAFF
TRBV9	NA	TRBJ2-2	NA	TGTGCCAGCAGCGTAGGGGGGGTCGGGGAGCTGTTTTTT	CASSVGGVGELFF
TRBV2	NA	TRBJ2-3	TRBD2	TGTGCCAGCGCACCGGGACTAGCGGGGGGGCCAGATACGCAGTATTTT	CASAPGLAGGPDTQYF
TRBV5-6	NA	TRBJ2-5	TRBD2	TGTGCCAGCAGCTTCGGGAGGGGCCACAACCGGGAGACCCAGTACTTC	CASSFGRGHNRETQYF
TRBV6-6	once	TRBJ1-1	NA	TGTGCCAGCAGGGAAGACAAGGGGCTAAGGACTTTCTTT	CASREDKGLRTFF
TRBV7-8	NA	TRBJ1-5	NA	TGTGCCAGCAGCCCCTATAGGGGGCAGCCCCAGCATTTT	CASSPYRGQPQHF
TRBV29-1	NA	TRBJ2-5	NA	TGCAGTGACCGGGATACACCCATGGAGACCCAGTACTTC	CSDRDTPMETQYF
TRBV27	NA	TRBJ2-3	TRBD2	TGTGCCAGCAGTTTATCGCCGTCGGGACTAGGAATGGCAGATACGCAGTATTTT	CASSLSPSGLGMADTQYF
TRBV6-5	NA	TRBJ1-3	NA	TGTGCCAGCACCACCACGGGTGTTGGCACCATATATTTT	CASTTTGVGTIYF
TRBV14	NA	TRBJ1-1	TRBD1	TGTGCCAGCAGCCAGATGATGACAGGGGGCTTTTTTTTT	CASSQMMTGGFFF
TRBV4-1	NA	TRBJ1-2	TRBD1	TGCGCCAGCAGCCAACCCCGGGACAGGGGAGGGGATGGCTACACCTTC	CASSQPRDRGGDGYTF
TRBV6-1	NA	TRBJ1-5	NA	TGTGCCAGCAGAAAACCAGGGGCGATCAATCAGCCCCAGCATTTT	CASRKPGAINQPQHF
TRBV9	NA	TRBJ2-5	NA	TGTGCCAGCAGCGTAGGGGCCCTAATCCAAGAGACCCAGTACTTC	CASSVGALIQETQYF
TRBV5-3	NA	TRBJ1-1	TRBD1	TGTGCCAGAAGCCCGGACAGGGGAGGTAAAGCTTTCTTT	CARSPDRGGKAFF
TRBV4-3	NA	TRBJ2-5	TRBD1	TGCGCCAGCAGCTTGGGACAGGGGCAAGAGACCCAGTACTTC	CASSLGQGQETQYF
TRBV9	NA	TRBJ2-1	NA	TGTGCCAGCAGCCCTAGACCTAGCTGCGATGAGCAGTTCTTC	CASSPRPSCDEQFF